The clone carrying this T cell receptor (beta chain) was observed a few times. Antigen specificity is unknown. The data are from a study of T-cell memory formation after mild COVID-19. The overall study: There were largely donor-specific TCR clusters.

Study conclusions and caveats: Memory from before infection featured some responding clones, which suggests cross-reactive memory joined. Day 15 to 85 contracting clones showed balanced CD4/CD8; later expanders leaned CD4+.

One entry per CDR3 protein, called by TCRdb with MiXCR from the 5' RACE reads. The sample yields more than 250,000 distinct CDR3 sequences, 18% seen once. The receptor was derived from a man between 18 and 35 years old who had mild COVID-19 (a few samples of this study predate the infection). Cell type and time point are not known. Sequenced material: PBMCs or a T cell subset sorted from them (not recorded which).

Here the CDR3 reads CASSLGRSNNEQFF. The CDR3 region has the DNA TGTGCCAGCAGCTTAGGGCGGAGTAACAATGAGCAGTTCTTC. This chain connects TRBV7-7 to TRBJ2-1; D not certain. CDR3 size: 14 residues. V was shortened by 1 base and J by 5 bases, with 9 bases between the two germline ends. The V gene's germline CDR1 is SSHAT and CDR2 FNYEAQ (reference sequence).